What follows are 2 T cell receptor beta chains derived from one specimen sequenced in a study of blood T cell repertoires in COVID-19 (dated by TCRdb to about 2020). Libraries were built with the immunoSEQ multiplex PCR assay. As stored in TCRdb, this immuneACCESS dataset retains in-frame rearrangements with V and J assigned. A fraction of the clones does not appear; measured against another copy, unresolved V genes explain less than half of the discrepancy, and the remainder lacks a known reason. This sample comprises some 400,000 clones, around 87% of them detected only once. The ten largest clones represent 2.3% of the sample. Sequenced sample: peripheral blood. The receptors derive from a woman aged 60-70 years with COVID-19, enrolled during active disease.

This chain connects TRBV2 to TRBJ2-4; D possibly corresponds to TRBD1 (5 bases). Trimming cost V 4 bases and J 4 bases, with 14 bases left between them. Per germline, CDR1 SNHLY and CDR2 FYNNEI. The CDR3 is made up of 15 amino acids. CDR3 sequence: CASSVGAGQKNIQYF. Written as DNA, the CDR3 is TGTGCCAGCAGTGTTGGCGCAGGACAAAAAAACATTCAGTACTTC.

The genes are TRBV6-5 and TRBJ2-5; perhaps TRBD1 as D (5 bases). From germline, CDR1 is MNHEY and CDR2 SVGAGI. Trimming took 2 bases from V and 4 from J, leaving 11 bases between them. The CDR3 consists of 14 residues. The CDR3 bases are TGTGCCAGCAGTTACCAGACAGAGCGAGAGACCCAGTACTTC. Its translation is CASSYQTERETQYF.